One sample yielded the 21 T cell receptor beta chains listed below, sequenced in a study of Ad26.COV2.S vaccination and SARS-CoV-2 variants. The repertoire was sequenced with immunoSEQ multiplex PCR; TCRdb's copy has only in-frame clones and lacks some. The sample includes approximately 90,000 clones, more than 70% of them seen just once. The sample was peripheral blood, taken after recovery from COVID-19. All receptors derive from a human donor who had recovered from COVID-19.

V usage is TRBV7-2 and J usage is TRBJ1-1; TRBD1 is a possible D gene (6 bases). Trimming shortened V by 3 bases and J by 0 bases, and 11 bases separated the two germline ends. Germline CDR1 and CDR2: SGHTA and FQGNSA. The CDR3 sequence is 15 residues long. For the CDR3, the DNA is TGTGCCAGCAGCTTGGTGGGGGGCCTGAACACTGAAGCTTTCTTT. This gives the protein CASSLVGGLNTEAFF.

The gene calls are TRBV5-1 and TRBJ2-1; 8 nucleotides agree with TRBD2. This CDR3 has 14 amino acids. CDR1 and CDR2 (germline): SGHRS, YFSETQ. With V trimmed by 4 bases and J by 0 bases, 0 bases remained unmatched. The CDR3, as DNA: TGCGCCAGCAGCCTAGCGGGCTCCTACAATGAGCAGTTCTTC. It encodes CASSLAGSYNEQFF.

The CDR3 sequence is CASSLFGQETQYF. CDR3 coding DNA: TGTGCCAGCAGTTTGTTTGGGCAAGAGACCCAGTACTTC. This chain uses TRBV12-3 or TRBV12-4 with TRBJ2-5; D call uncertain. V lost 3 bases, J lost 2 bases, and 7 bases lay in between. The CDR3 is 13 residues long.

The V call is TRBV19, the J call TRBJ2-1, with TRBD2 matching over 12 bases. Germline CDR1 LNHDA, CDR2 SQIVND (reference sequence). V gave up 9 bases and J gave up 0 bases; unmatched junction bases: 15. This CDR3 has 19 amino acids. The CDR3 coding sequence is TGTGCCAGCAGCGGCACACTAGCGGGAGGACAGAGCTCCTACAATGAGCAGTTCTTC. Protein product: CASSGTLAGGQSSYNEQFF.

The chain carries TRBV5-5 and TRBJ2-1; D unresolved. Between the trimmed V and J ends, which lost 3 bases and 0 bases, there was a span of 13 bases. Germline lookup yields CDR1 SGHKS and CDR2 YYEKEE (reference sequence). The CDR3 length is 16 residues. As DNA, the CDR3 is TGTGCCAGCAGCTCTACGTACGCGGCCTCCTACAATGAGCAGTTCTTC. Protein product: CASSSTYAASYNEQFF.

This clone was counted a single time. The chain has TRBV28 and TRBJ2-1; 14 nucleotides align to TRBD2. The V segment lost 8 bases and the J segment 10 bases; nucleotides outside the gene matches: 7. This CDR3 has 14 residues. Germline CDR1 reads MDHEN; CDR2 reads SYDVKM. The CDR3 here is CASQGTSGRIEQFF. CDR3 sequence (DNA): TGTGCCAGCCAAGGGACTAGCGGGAGAATAGAGCAGTTCTTC.

The chain links TRBV4-2 to TRBJ2-1; no clear D gene. CDR1 and CDR2 from the germline V gene are LGHNA and YNFKEQ. The V and J ends lost 1 base and 3 bases respectively, with 13 bases between them. This CDR3 contains 16 residues. The chain's CDR3 is CASSQGSAEIYNEQFF. CDR3 bases: TGTGCCAGCAGCCAAGGGAGTGCTGAGATCTACAATGAGCAGTTCTTC.

The chain couples TRBV27 to TRBJ1-5; 7 bases match TRBD1. With V trimmed by 2 bases and J by 9 bases, 1 base remained unmatched. The CDR3 has 12 residues. Per the germline V gene, CDR1 is MNHEY and CDR2 is SMNVEV (reference sequence). The CDR3 here is CASSLQGGPQHF. Here the CDR3 DNA reads TGTGCCAGCAGTTTACAGGGGGGGCCCCAGCATTTT.

The V and J genes are TRBV28 and TRBJ2-1, with 7 bases identical to TRBD2. Germline assignment: CDR1 MDHEN and CDR2 SYDVKM. The CDR3 is 15 amino acids. V trimming: 4 bases; J trimming: 4 bases; junction bases outside the gene matches: 7. The CDR3 bases are TGTGCCAGCAGTTCTAGCGGAGAGCCGTACAATGAGCAGTTCTTC. This gives the protein CASSSSGEPYNEQFF.

The V call is TRBV7-4, the J call TRBJ2-3; no firm D call. The CDR3 sequence is 13 residues long. Germline V CDR1 and CDR2: SGHVT, SQSDAQ. The germline V and J ends were trimmed by 5 bases and 5 bases, with 11 bases remaining between them. The CDR3 here is CASSRRPGDTQYF. CDR3 DNA: TGTGCCAGCAGCCGTCGACCGGGAGATACGCAGTATTTT.

The rearrangement links TRBV3-1 (or the pseudogene TRBV3-2) to TRBJ2-7, with 9 bases fitting TRBD1. From germline, CDR1 is LGHDT and CDR2 YNNKEL (reference sequence). Trimming cost V 2 bases and J 2 bases; bases outside gene matches: 16. There are 19 residues in the CDR3. CDR3 amino acids: CASSQPLSRDREGTYEQYF. The CDR3, as DNA: TGTGCCAGCAGCCAACCGCTGTCCCGGGACAGGGAGGGGACCTACGAGCAGTACTTC.

The chain is built from TRBV9 and TRBJ2-7; TRBD1 aligns across 8 bases. The length of the CDR3 is 15 residues. Germline values: CDR1 SGDLS, CDR2 YYNGEE. The trim removed 3 bases at V and 3 bases at J, leaving 8 bases unmatched. Here the CDR3 DNA reads TGTGCCAGCAGCGCTTTCCCGACAGGGGTCTACGAGCAGTACTTC. It specifies CASSAFPTGVYEQYF.

The V gene is TRBV6-2 or TRBV6-3, the J gene TRBJ2-1; D is ambiguous. The germline V gene encodes CDR1 MNHEY and CDR2 SVGEGT. The CDR3 consists of 15 residues. The ends were cut back, 2 bases at V and 3 bases at J, with 11 bases in the middle. The DNA for the CDR3 is TGTGCCAGCAGTTACGGGCGGAAGGTCTACAATGAGCAGTTCTTC. Translating gives CASSYGRKVYNEQFF.

This clone showed up just a few times. The chain joins TRBV6-6 to TRBJ2-3; D possibly corresponds to TRBD2 (5 bases). The CDR3 sequence is 15 residues long. V lost 0 bases to trimming and J lost 3 bases, with 10 bases between them. CDR1 is MNHNY, CDR2 SVGAGI, per germline (reference sequence). The CDR3 here is CASSYSRAATDTQYF. Here the CDR3 DNA reads TGTGCCAGCAGTTACTCGAGAGCGGCAACAGATACGCAGTATTTT.

V usage is TRBV7-9 and J usage is TRBJ1-4; tentatively, D is TRBD1 (6 bases). Germline CDR1 is SEHNR and CDR2 is FQNEAQ (reference sequence). The CDR3 extends over 17 amino acids. Trimming pared 4 bases from V and 5 bases from J, leaving 20 bases between. CDR3 residues: CASSYGRTAQSNEKLFF. The CDR3 DNA sequence: TGTGCCAGCAGCTATGGGCGGACAGCCCAATCGAATGAAAAACTGTTTTTT.

The chain employs TRBV19 and TRBJ2-1; D is unresolved. The V gene's germline CDR1 is LNHDA and CDR2 SQIVND (reference sequence). This CDR3 spans 13 amino acids. Trimming shortened V by 1 base and J by 2 bases, and 3 bases separated the two germline ends. Here the CDR3 DNA reads TGTGCCAGTAGTATAGGGGCCTACAATGAGCAGTTCTTC. Protein sequence: CASSIGAYNEQFF.

The chain has TRBV15 and TRBJ1-2; D is unclear. The germline V gene encodes CDR1 LNHNV and CDR2 YYDKDF (reference sequence). CDR3 length: 15 residues. The germline V and J ends were trimmed by 4 bases and 0 bases, with 12 bases remaining between them. The CDR3 DNA sequence: TGTGCCACCAGCATAGACGGAATACCTAACTATGGCTACACCTTC. Amino acid sequence: CATSIDGIPNYGYTF.

The rearrangement uses TRBV12-3 or TRBV12-4 and TRBJ2-7; D is undetermined. This CDR3 is built from 11 residues. V was pared by 5 bases and J by 7 bases, with 9 bases between. The CDR3 sequence is CASSPSGEQYF. CDR3 nucleotides: TGTGCCAGCAGTCCCTCGGGTGAGCAGTACTTC.

This clone has only one observation. The J gene is TRBJ2-4, the V gene TRBV28; 7 nucleotides match TRBD1. The trim removed 7 bases at V and 3 bases at J, leaving 3 bases unmatched. CDR1 MDHEN and CDR2 SYDVKM come from the germline V gene. This CDR3 has 13 residues. CDR3 coding DNA: TGTGCCAGCAAAGACAGGGACAAAAACATTCAGTACTTC. It is translated as CASKDRDKNIQYF.

The rearrangement uses TRBV4-2 and TRBJ2-3; 9 nucleotides match TRBD2. J lost 2 bases, V lost 6 bases, and 12 bases had no gene match. Germline CDR1 reads LGHNA; CDR2 reads YNFKEQ. The CDR3 has 17 residues. This CDR3 is CASRPRSGGGATDTQYF. The CDR3, as DNA: TGTGCCAGCAGGCCAAGATCTGGCGGGGGGGCCACAGATACGCAGTATTTT.

This clone was counted a single time. V and J are TRBV28 and TRBJ2-1; D gene ambiguous. The CDR3 covers 15 residues. The germline gives CDR1 MDHEN, CDR2 SYDVKM. V dropped 3 bases and J dropped 2 bases, with 11 bases sitting between them. CDR3 sequence (DNA): TGTGCCAGCAGTTTTGCCAGTCTGGCCTACAATGAGCAGTTCTTC. As protein: CASSFASLAYNEQFF.